This TCR beta chain was sequenced in a study of PD-1 blockade in classical Hodgkin lymphoma. Profiling relied on immunoSEQ multiplex PCR, and the TCRdb table lists in-frame clones only, not all of them. The sample holds 1,600 or so clones; around two thirds are singletons and the top ten take about 31%. The sample holds a few counts of this clone. From germline, CDR1 is GTSNPN and CDR2 SVGIG (reference sequence). This CDR3 has 13 residues. V shed 1 base, J shed 5 bases, and the junction held 0 bases outside the gene matches. Each patient's relapse followed autologous stem cell transplantation, and brentuximab vedotin exposure varied. Thawed PBMCs were subjected to magnetic negative selection, which yielded isolated CD8+ T cells.

The V call is TRBV30, the J call TRBJ2-3; 10 bases are shared with TRBD2. Sequences were derived from CD8+ T cells from blood, sampled at baseline. The origin of this receptor is a human donor with classical Hodgkin lymphoma. The CDR3 coding sequence is TGTGCCTGGAGTGGGACTAGCGGAGATACGCAGTATTTT. Translating gives CAWSGTSGDTQYF.